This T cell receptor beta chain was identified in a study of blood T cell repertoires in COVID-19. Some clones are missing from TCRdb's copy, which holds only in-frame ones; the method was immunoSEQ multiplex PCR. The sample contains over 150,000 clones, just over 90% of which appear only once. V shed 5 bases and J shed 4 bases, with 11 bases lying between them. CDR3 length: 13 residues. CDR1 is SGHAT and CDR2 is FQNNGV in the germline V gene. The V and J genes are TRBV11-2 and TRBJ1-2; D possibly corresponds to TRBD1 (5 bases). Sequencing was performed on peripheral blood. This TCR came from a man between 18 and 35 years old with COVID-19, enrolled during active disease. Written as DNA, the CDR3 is TGTGCCAGCAGCGCCGACAGTCTCTATGGCTACACCTTC. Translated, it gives CASSADSLYGYTF.